One sample yielded the 4 T cell receptor beta chains listed below, sequenced in a study of cytomegalovirus exposure and HLA in healthy donors. In the PCR, 60 Vbeta and 13 Jbeta primers were used. TCRdb's table, derived via immunoSEQ multiplex PCR, lists solely in-frame clones and lacks some. The sample lists some 140,000 clones; roughly 79% were seen once. Sequencing was performed on PBMCs. The receptors derive from a man younger than 35 in good health and CMV-seronegative.

The chain employs TRBV2 and TRBJ2-7; 7 bases agree with TRBD1. The germline V gene encodes CDR1 SNHLY and CDR2 FYNNEI. V was pared by 6 bases and J by 0 bases, with 5 bases of the junction left unmatched. The CDR3 length is 14 residues. CDR3 in amino acids: CASRKTGFSYEQYF. CDR3 coding DNA: TGTGCCAGCAGAAAGACAGGGTTCTCCTACGAGCAGTACTTC.

This sequence joins TRBV7-2 and TRBJ1-3; no clear D gene. CDR1 SGHTA and CDR2 FQGNSA come from the germline V gene. There are 12 residues in the CDR3. V gave up 5 bases and J gave up 2 bases, with 4 bases separating them. CDR3 sequence reads: CASSNTGNTIYF. As DNA, the CDR3 is TGTGCCAGCAGCAATACTGGAAACACCATATATTTT.

The chain couples TRBV6-6 to TRBJ2-7; perhaps TRBD2 as D (6 bases). CDR3 length: 13 amino acids. V was trimmed by 6 bases and J by 6 bases, leaving 15 bases between them. Germline V gene sequence: CDR1 MNHNY, CDR2 SVGAGI (reference sequence). CDR3 bases: TGTGCCAGCAGCCCGGGACTTACCCTCGAGCAGTACGTC. The encoded protein is CASSPGLTLEQYV.

A remark on this clone: The junction departs from the called germline gene at one end, perhaps through a read error. The genes are TRBV9 and TRBJ1-2; 7 positions match TRBD1. The CDR3 has 11 residues. Per germline, CDR1 SGDLS and CDR2 YYNGEE. CDR3 amino acids: CASSGYGTETF. CDR3 in DNA: TGTGCCAGCAGTGGATATGGGACAGAAACTTTC.